This T cell receptor beta chain is from a study of blood T cell repertoires in COVID-19. Background on the study: Acute-phase and convalescent COVID-19 samples originated in the United States, Italy and Spain. PBMCs, B-cell-depleted T cells, or T cells were the source of the cDNA or gDNA that made up the material.

The germline gives CDR1 MNHEY, CDR2 SMNVEV (reference sequence). J was trimmed by 2 bases and V by 2 bases; bases with no gene match: 3. This CDR3 region has 15 residues. Original methodology: By means of reference gene primer amplification, nucleated cell counts were estimated. Generated by immunoSEQ multiplex PCR, the TCRdb table keeps only in-frame clones and is missing some. The V and J calls and clone size are taken from that table; D and trimming were inferred from the DNA. Counted here are about 260,000 clones, nearly 90% occurring once; the ten biggest clones make up about 0.7%. Sequencing was carried out using peripheral blood. J is TRBJ2-7 and V is TRBV27, with 10 bases that match TRBD2. The TCR comes from a human donor in a cohort sampled during active COVID-19. The CDR3 region is CASSLLTSGAYEQYF. The CDR3 coding sequence is TGTGCCAGCAGTTTACTCACTAGCGGGGCCTACGAGCAGTACTTC.